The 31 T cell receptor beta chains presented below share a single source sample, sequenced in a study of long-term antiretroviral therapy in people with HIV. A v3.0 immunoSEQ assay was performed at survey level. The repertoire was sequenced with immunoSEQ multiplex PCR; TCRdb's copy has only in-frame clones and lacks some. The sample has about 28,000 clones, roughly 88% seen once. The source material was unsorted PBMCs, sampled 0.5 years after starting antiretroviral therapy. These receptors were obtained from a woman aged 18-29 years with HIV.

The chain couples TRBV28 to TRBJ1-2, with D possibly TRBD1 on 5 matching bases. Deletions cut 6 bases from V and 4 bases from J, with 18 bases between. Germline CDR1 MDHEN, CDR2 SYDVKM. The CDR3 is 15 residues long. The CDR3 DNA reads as TGTGCCAGCAGACAGTCAGGGCTGCTGCTCTATGGCTACACCTTC. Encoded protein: CASRQSGLLLYGYTF.

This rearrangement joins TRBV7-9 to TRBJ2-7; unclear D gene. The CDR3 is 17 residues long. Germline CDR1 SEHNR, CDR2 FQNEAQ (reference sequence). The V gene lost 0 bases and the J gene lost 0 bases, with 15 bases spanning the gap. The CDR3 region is CASSLAVGRPSSYEQYF. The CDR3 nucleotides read TGTGCCAGCAGCTTAGCGGTCGGGCGGCCTAGCTCCTACGAGCAGTACTTC.

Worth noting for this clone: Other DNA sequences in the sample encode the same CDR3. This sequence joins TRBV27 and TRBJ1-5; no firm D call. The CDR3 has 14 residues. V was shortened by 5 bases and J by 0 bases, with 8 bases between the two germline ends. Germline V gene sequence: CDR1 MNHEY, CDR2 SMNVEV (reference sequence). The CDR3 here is CASSHRDSNQPQHF. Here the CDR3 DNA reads TGTGCCAGCAGTCATAGGGATAGCAATCAGCCCCAGCATTTT.

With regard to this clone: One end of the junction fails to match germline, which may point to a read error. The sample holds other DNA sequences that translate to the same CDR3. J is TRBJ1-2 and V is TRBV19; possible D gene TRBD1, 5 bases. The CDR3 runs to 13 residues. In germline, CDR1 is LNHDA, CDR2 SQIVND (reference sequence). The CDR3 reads CASSSTVNYGYTF. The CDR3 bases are TGTGCCAGTAGTTCGACAGTCAACTATGGCTACACTTTC.

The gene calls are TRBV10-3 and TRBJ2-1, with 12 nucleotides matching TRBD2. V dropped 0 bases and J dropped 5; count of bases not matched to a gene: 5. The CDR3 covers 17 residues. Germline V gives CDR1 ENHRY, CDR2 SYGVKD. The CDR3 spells CAISESKGLAGNNEQFF. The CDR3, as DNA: TGTGCCATCAGTGAGTCGAAAGGACTAGCGGGAAACAATGAGCAGTTCTTC.

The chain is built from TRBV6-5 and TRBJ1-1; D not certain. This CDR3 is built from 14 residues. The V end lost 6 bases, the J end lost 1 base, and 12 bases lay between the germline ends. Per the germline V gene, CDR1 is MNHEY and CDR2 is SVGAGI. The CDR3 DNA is TGTGCCAGCAGGGCGGGGTTACAGAACACTGAAGCTTTCTTT. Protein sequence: CASRAGLQNTEAFF.

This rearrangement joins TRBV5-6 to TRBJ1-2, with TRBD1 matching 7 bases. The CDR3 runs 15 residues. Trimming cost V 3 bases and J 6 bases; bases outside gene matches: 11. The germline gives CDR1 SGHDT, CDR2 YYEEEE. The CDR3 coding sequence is TGTGCCAGCAGCTGGGGTGACAGGGACTGGGATGGCTACACCTTC. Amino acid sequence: CASSWGDRDWDGYTF.

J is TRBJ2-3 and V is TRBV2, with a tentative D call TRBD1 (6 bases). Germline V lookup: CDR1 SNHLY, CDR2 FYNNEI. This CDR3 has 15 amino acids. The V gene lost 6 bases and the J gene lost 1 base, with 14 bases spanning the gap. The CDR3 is CASRDGTSGTDTQYF. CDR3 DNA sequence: TGTGCCAGCAGGGACGGGACAAGCGGCACAGATACGCAGTATTTT.

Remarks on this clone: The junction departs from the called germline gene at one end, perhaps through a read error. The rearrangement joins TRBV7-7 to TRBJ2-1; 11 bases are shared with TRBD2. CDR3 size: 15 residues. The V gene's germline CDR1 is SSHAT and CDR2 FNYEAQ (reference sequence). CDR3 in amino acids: CASSAGTSGYNEQFF. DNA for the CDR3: TGTGCTAGCAGCGCCGGGACTAGCGGATACAATGAGCAGTTCTTC.

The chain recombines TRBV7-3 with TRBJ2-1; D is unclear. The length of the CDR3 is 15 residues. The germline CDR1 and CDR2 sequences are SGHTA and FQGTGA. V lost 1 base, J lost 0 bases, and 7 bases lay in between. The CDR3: CASSLKWSSYNEQFF. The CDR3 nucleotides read TGTGCCAGCAGCTTAAAGTGGAGCTCCTACAATGAGCAGTTCTTC. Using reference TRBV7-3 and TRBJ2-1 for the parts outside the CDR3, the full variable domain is GAGVSQTPSNKVTEKGKYVELRCDPISGHTALYWYRQSLGQGPEFLIYFQGTGAADDSGLPNDRFFAVRPEGSVSTLKIQRTERGDSAVYLCASSLKWSSYNEQFFGPGTRLTVL.

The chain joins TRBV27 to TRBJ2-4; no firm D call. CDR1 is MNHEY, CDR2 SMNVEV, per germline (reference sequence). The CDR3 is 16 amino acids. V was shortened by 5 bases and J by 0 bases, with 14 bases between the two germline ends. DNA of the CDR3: TGTGCCAGCAGTACGACCGGAGACGGAGCCAAAAACATTCAGTACTTC. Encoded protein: CASSTTGDGAKNIQYF.

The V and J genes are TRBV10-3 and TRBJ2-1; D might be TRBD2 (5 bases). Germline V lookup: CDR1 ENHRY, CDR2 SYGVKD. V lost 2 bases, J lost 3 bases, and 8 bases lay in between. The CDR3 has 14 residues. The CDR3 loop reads CAISEERSYNEQFF. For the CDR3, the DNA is TGTGCCATCAGTGAGGAGCGGAGCTACAATGAGCAGTTCTTC.

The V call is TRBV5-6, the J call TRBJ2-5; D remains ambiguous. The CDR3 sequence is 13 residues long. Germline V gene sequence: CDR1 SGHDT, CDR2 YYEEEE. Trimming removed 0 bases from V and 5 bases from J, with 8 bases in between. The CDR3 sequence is CASSLVPGETQYF. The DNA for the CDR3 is TGTGCCAGCAGCTTGGTCCCAGGCGAGACCCAGTACTTC.

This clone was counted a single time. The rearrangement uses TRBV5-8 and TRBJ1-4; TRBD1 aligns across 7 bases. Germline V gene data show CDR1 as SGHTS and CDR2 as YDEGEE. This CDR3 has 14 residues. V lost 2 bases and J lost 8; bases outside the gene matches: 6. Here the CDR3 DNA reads TGTGCCAGCAGCTTCAGGGGGACGGGGGAAAAACTGTTTTTT. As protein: CASSFRGTGEKLFF.

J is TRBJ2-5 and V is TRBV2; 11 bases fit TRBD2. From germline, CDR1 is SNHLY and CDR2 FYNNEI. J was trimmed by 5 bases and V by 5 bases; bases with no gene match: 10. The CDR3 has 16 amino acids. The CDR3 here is CASSWELAGDGETQYF. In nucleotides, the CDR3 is TGTGCCAGCAGTTGGGAACTAGCGGGGGATGGGGAGACCCAGTACTTC. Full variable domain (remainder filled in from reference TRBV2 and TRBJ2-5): EPEVTQTPSHQVTQMGQEVILRCVPISNHLYFYWYRQILGQKVEFLVSFYNNEISEKSEIFDDQFSVERPDGSNFTLKIRSTKLEDSAMYFCASSWELAGDGETQYFGPGTRLLVL.

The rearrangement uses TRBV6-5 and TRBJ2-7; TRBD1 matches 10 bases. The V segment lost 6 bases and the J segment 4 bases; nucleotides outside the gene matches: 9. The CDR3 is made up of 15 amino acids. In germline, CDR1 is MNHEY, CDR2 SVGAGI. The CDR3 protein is CASSQGQGLYYEQYF. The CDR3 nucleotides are TGTGCCAGCAGCCAGGGACAGGGGCTGTATTACGAGCAGTACTTC.

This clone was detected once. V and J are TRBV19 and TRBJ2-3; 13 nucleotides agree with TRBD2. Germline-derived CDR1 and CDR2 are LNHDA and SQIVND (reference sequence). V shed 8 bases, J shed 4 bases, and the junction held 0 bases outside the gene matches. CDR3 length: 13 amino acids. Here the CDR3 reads CASGLAGADTQYF. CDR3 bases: TGTGCCAGTGGACTAGCGGGAGCAGATACGCAGTATTTT. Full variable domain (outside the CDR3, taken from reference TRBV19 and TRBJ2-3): DGGITQSPKYLFRKEGQNVTLSCEQNLNHDAMYWYRQDPGQGLRLIYYSQIVNDFQKGDIAEGYSVSREKKESFPLTVTSAQKNPTAFYLCASGLAGADTQYFGPGTRLTVL.

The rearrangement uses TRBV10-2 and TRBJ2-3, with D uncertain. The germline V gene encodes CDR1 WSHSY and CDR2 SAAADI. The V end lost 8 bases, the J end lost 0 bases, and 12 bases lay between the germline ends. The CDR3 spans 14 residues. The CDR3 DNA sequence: TGCGCCAGCGGCAGGACCGCCAGCACAGATACGCAGTATTTT. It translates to CASGRTASTDTQYF.

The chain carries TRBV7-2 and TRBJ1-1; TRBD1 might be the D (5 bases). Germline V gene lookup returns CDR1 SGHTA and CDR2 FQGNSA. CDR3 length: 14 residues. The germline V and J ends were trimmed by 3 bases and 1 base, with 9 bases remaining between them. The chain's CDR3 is CASSLGRANTEAFF. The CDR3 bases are TGTGCCAGCAGCTTGGGACGGGCGAACACTGAAGCTTTCTTT.

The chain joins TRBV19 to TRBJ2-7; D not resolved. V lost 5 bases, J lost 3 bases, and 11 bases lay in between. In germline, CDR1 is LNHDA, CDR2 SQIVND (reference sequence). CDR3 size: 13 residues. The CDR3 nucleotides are TGTGCCAGTAGTCCCAGCCCGGGCTACGAGCAGTACTTC. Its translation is CASSPSPGYEQYF.

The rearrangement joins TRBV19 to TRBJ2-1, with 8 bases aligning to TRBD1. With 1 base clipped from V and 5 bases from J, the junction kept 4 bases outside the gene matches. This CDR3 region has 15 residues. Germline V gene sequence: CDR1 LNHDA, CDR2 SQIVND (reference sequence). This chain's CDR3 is CASSIVLQGDNEQFF. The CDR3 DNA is TGTGCCAGTAGTATAGTTCTACAGGGGGACAATGAGCAGTTCTTC.

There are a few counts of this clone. In nucleotides, the CDR3 is TGTGCCAGCAGCGTAGGAAGGGACTCCTACGAGCAGTACTTC. Amino acid sequence: CASSVGRDSYEQYF. J is TRBJ2-7 and V is TRBV9; D is unclear. This CDR3 has 14 residues. V lost 0 bases to trimming and J lost 0 bases, with 7 bases between them. Germline V CDR1 and CDR2: SGDLS, YYNGEE. The complete variable domain, with remaining parts taken from reference TRBV9 and TRBJ2-7, reads DSGVTQTPKHLITATGQRVTLRCSPRSGDLSVYWYQQSLDQGLQFLIQYYNGEERAKGNILERFSAQQFPDLHSELNLSSLELGDSALYFCASSVGRDSYEQYFGPGTRLTVT.

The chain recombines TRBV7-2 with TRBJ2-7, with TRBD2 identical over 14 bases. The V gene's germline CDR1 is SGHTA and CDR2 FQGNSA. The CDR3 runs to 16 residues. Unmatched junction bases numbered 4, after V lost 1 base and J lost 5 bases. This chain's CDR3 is CASSLEGLAGVDEQYF. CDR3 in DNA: TGTGCCAGCAGCTTAGAGGGACTAGCGGGAGTTGACGAGCAGTACTTC. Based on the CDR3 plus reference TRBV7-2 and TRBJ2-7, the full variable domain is GAGVSQSPSNKVTEKGKDVELRCDPISGHTALYWYRQSLGQGLEFLIYFQGNSAPDKSGLPSDRFSAERTGGSVSTLTIQRTQQEDSAVYLCASSLEGLAGVDEQYFGPGTRLTVT.

The CDR3 DNA sequence: TGCGCCAGCAGCTTGCGGACTAGCGGGAACAATGAGCAGTTCTTC. Protein: CASSLRTSGNNEQFF. The V gene is TRBV5-1, the J gene TRBJ2-1, with 12 bases lining up with TRBD2. CDR1 and CDR2 (germline): SGHRS, YFSETQ. The V and J ends lost 1 base and 5 bases, in that order; junction bases with no gene match: 1. The CDR3 length is 15 residues.

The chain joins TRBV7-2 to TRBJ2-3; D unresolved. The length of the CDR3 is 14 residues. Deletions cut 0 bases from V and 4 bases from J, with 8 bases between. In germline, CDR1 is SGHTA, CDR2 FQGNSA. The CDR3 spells CASSLAKDADTQYF. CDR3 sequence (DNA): TGTGCCAGCAGCTTAGCGAAGGACGCAGATACGCAGTATTTT.

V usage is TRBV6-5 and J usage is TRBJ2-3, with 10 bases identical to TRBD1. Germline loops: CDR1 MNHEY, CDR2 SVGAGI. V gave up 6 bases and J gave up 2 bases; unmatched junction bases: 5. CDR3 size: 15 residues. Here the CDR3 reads CASSRTGGPTDTQYF. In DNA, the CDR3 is TGTGCCAGCAGCCGGACAGGGGGACCCACAGATACGCAGTATTTT.

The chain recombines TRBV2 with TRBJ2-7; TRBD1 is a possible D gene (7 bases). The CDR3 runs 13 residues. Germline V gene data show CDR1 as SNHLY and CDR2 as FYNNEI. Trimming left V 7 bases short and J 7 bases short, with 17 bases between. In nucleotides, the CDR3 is TGTGCCAGCACCCAAGAGGGGGCGGGGGAGCAGTACTTC. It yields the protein CASTQEGAGEQYF. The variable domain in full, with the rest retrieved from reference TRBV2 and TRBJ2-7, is EPEVTQTPSHQVTQMGQEVILRCVPISNHLYFYWYRQILGQKVEFLVSFYNNEISEKSEIFDDQFSVERPDGSNFTLKIRSTKLEDSAMYFCASTQEGAGEQYFGPGTRLTVT.

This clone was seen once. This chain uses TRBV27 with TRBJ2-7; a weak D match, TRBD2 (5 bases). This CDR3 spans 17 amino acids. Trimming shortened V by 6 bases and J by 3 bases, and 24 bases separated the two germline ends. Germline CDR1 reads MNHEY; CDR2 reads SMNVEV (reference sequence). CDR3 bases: TGTGCCAGCAGCCCATCTAGCTCCTGGGGTCGGTTCTACGAGCAGTACTTC. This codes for CASSPSSSWGRFYEQYF.

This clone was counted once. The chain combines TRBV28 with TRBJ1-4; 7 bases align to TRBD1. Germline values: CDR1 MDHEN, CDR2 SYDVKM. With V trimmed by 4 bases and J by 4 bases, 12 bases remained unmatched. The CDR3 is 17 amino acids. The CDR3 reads CASSYTGAANLNEKLFF. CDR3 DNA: TGTGCCAGCAGTTATACAGGGGCGGCGAACCTTAATGAAAAACTGTTTTTT.

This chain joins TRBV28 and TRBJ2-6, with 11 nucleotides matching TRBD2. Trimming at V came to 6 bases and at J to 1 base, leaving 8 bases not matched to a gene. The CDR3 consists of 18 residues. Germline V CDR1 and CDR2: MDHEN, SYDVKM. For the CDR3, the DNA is TGTGCCAGCAGAACTAGCGGGAGAGCAGTTTCTGGGGCCAACGTCCTGACTTTC. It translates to CASRTSGRAVSGANVLTF.

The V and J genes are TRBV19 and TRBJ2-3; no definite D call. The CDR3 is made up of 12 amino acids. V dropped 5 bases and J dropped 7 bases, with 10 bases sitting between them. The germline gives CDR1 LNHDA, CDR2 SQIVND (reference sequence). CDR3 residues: CASSVNLYTQYF. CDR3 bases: TGTGCCAGTAGTGTGAACCTTTATACGCAGTATTTT.